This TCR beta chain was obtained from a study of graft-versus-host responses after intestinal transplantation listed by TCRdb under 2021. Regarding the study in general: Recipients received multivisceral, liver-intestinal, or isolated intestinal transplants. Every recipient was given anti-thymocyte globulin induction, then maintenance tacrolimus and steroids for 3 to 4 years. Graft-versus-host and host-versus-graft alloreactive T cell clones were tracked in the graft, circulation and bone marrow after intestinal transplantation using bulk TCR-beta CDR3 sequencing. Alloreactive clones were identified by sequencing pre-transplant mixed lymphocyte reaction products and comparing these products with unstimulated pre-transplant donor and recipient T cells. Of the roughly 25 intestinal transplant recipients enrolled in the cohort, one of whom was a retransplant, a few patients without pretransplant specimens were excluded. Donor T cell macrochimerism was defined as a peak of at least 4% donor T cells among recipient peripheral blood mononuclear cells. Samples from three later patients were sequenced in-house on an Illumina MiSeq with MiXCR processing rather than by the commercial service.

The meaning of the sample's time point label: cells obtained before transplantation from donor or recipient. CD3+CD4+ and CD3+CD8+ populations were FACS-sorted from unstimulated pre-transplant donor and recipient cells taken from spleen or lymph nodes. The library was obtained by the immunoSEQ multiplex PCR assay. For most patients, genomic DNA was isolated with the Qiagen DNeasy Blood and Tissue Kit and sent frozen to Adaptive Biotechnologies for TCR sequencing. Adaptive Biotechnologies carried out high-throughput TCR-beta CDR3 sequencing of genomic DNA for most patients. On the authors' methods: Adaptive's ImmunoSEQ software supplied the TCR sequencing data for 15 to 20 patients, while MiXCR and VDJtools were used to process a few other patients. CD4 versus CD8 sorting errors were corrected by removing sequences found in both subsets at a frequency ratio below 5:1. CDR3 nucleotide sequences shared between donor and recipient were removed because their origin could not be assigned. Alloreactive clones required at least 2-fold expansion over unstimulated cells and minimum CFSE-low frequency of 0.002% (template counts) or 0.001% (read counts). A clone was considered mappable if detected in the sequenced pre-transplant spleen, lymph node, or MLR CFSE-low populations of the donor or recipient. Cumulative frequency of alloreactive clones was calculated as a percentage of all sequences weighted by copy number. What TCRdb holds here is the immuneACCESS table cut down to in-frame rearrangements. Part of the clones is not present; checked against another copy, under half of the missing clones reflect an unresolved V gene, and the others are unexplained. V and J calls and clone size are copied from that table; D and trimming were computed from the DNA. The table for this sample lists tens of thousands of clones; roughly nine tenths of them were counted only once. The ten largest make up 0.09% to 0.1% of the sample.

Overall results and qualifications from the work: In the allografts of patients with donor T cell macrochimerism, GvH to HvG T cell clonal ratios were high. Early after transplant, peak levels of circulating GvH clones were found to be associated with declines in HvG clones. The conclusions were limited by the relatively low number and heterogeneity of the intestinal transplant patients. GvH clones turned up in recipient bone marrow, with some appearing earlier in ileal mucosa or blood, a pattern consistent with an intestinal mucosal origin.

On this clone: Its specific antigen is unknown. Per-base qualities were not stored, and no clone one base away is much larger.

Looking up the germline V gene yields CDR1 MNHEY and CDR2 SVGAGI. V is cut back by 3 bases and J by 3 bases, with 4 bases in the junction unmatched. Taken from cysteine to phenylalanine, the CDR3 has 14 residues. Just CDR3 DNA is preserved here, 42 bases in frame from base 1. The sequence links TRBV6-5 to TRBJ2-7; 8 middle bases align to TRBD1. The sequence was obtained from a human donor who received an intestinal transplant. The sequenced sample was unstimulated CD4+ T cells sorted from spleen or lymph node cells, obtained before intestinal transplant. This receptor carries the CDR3 CASSYRGQDYEQYF. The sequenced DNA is TGTGCCAGCAGTTATAGGGGACAGGACTACGAGCAGTACTTC.